This T cell receptor beta chain was sequenced in a study of OX40 agonist ivuxolimab in advanced cancers. Points from the study as a whole: With doses of 0.1 to 3.0 mg/kg, CD4+ and CD8+ blood T cells had undergone clonal expansion by week 6.

Clones were sequenced by immunoSEQ multiplex PCR, and TCRdb holds only the in-frame ones, with some missing. The table shows 12,000 to 15,000 clones, with about 90% occurring only once. Notes on this clone: The antigen is unknown.

There are 16 residues in the CDR3. Trimming stripped 4 bases from V and 2 bases from J, with 13 bases between. Germline-derived CDR1 and CDR2 are SGHDT and YYEEEE. This receptor was taken from an adult with an advanced solid tumor such as melanoma, head and neck, liver or kidney cancer. The genes are TRBV5-6 and TRBJ2-6; tentatively, D is TRBD1 (6 bases). The material was CD4+ or CD8+ T cells sorted from blood, obtained in a trial of the OX40 agonist ivuxolimab. The CDR3 loop is CASSLMGHAGANVLTF. The CDR3 nucleotides are TGTGCCAGCAGCCTAATGGGACATGCTGGGGCCAACGTCCTGACTTTC.